The 27 T cell receptor beta chains below come from one sample, sequenced in a study of blood T cell repertoires in COVID-19. The data were produced by immunoSEQ multiplex PCR, yet TCRdb's version contains in-frame clones alone and is incomplete. The table lists a few hundred thousand clones, 82% of them singletons. The sample consisted of peripheral blood. The source of these receptors is a woman aged 18-30 years with acute or convalescent COVID-19.

V is TRBV27 and J is TRBJ2-1, with D possibly TRBD2 on 5 matching bases. CDR3 size: 15 residues. The V end was cut by 5 bases, the J end by 1 base, with 12 bases between. The germline CDR1 and CDR2 sequences are MNHEY and SMNVEV (reference sequence). The DNA for the CDR3 is TGTGCCAGCAGTCCTACCGGAGGTTCCTACAATGAGCAGTTCTTC. This sequence encodes CASSPTGGSYNEQFF.

This sequence joins TRBV6-2 or TRBV6-3 and TRBJ2-2, with TRBD2 identical over 9 bases. The V gene end was trimmed by 1 base and the J gene end by 3 bases; junction bases not matched to a gene: 12. Germline V CDR1 and CDR2: MNHEY, SVGEGT. The CDR3 is made up of 19 amino acids. Here the CDR3 DNA reads TGTGCCAGCAGTTACTTGTTTTCAGCGGGAGGATTTGACACCGGGGAGCTGTTTTTT. Its protein product is CASSYLFSAGGFDTGELFF.

The chain couples TRBV7-6 to TRBJ2-7, with TRBD2 matching over 9 bases. The CDR3 runs to 15 residues. The germline CDR1 and CDR2 sequences are SGHVS and FNYEAQ. V was pared by 1 base and J by 3 bases, with 4 bases of the junction left unmatched. The CDR3 nucleotides are TGTGCCAGCAGCTTAGGGAGTAGCGGGAGCTACGAGCAGTACTTC. Translated: CASSLGSSGSYEQYF.

This chain connects TRBV15 to TRBJ2-7; the match to TRBD1 covers 11 bases. Germline V gene lookup returns CDR1 LNHNV and CDR2 YYDKDF (reference sequence). The V gene end was trimmed by 0 bases and the J gene end by 5 bases; junction bases not matched to a gene: 3. There are 15 residues in the CDR3. The CDR3 sequence is CATSREWDRGNEQYF. The CDR3 coding sequence is TGTGCCACCAGCAGAGAATGGGACAGGGGGAACGAGCAGTACTTC.

The rearrangement joins TRBV30 to TRBJ1-3; no definite D call. V was pared by 3 bases and J by 4 bases, with 13 bases between. The germline gives CDR1 GTSNPN, CDR2 SVGIG (reference sequence). This CDR3 contains 14 residues. This chain's CDR3 is CAWSRRRPGNTIYF. CDR3 DNA: TGTGCCTGGAGCAGAAGGAGACCGGGAAACACCATATATTTT.

This clone was seen a handful of times. This chain links TRBV7-9 with TRBJ1-6; perhaps TRBD1 as D (6 bases). CDR3 length equals 15 residues. Germline CDR1 is SEHNR and CDR2 is FQNEAQ (reference sequence). With 3 bases removed from V and 6 bases from J, the gap between germline ends came to 12 bases. CDR3 region: CASSFQGGANSPLHF. CDR3 DNA sequence: TGTGCCAGCAGCTTCCAAGGGGGGGCTAATTCACCCCTCCACTTT.

V is TRBV29-1 and J is TRBJ2-1; the match to TRBD2 covers 9 bases. This CDR3 has 14 amino acids. CDR1 SQVTM and CDR2 ANQGSEA come from the germline V gene. Trimming cost V 7 bases and J 1 base; bases outside gene matches: 5. CDR3 region: CSARLAESYNEQFF. CDR3 bases: TGCAGCGCTCGACTAGCGGAGTCCTACAATGAGCAGTTCTTC.

This chain connects TRBV18 to TRBJ1-4; D is perhaps TRBD1 (5 bases). Trimming stripped 3 bases from V and 8 bases from J, with 16 bases between. This CDR3 has 15 residues. The germline V gene encodes CDR1 KGHSH and CDR2 LQKENI. For the CDR3, the DNA is TGTGCCAGCTCACCTCCCGGGACGGAGGGGGAAAAACTGTTTTTT. This translates into CASSPPGTEGEKLFF.

The chain joins TRBV18 to TRBJ2-7; 13 bases are a match to TRBD2. With 3 bases clipped from V and 1 base from J, the junction kept 9 bases outside the gene matches. Germline CDR1 reads KGHSH; CDR2 reads LQKENI. The length of the CDR3 is 18 residues. CDR3 loop: CASSPGTSGTLESYEQYF. The CDR3, as DNA: TGTGCCAGCTCACCGGGGACTAGCGGGACGCTCGAGTCCTACGAGCAGTACTTC.

The rearrangement uses TRBV5-6 and TRBJ2-1, with D tentatively TRBD2 (5 bases). The length of the CDR3 is 16 residues. V lost 0 bases and J 1 base, leaving 11 bases between the germline ends. Germline V lookup: CDR1 SGHDT, CDR2 YYEEEE. DNA of the CDR3: TGTGCCAGCAGCTTGGGTATCGGGGAATCCTACAATGAGCAGTTCTTC. It codes for CASSLGIGESYNEQFF.

This clone appeared many times. The J gene is TRBJ2-7, the V gene TRBV11-2; possible D gene TRBD2, 5 bases. This CDR3 comprises 15 residues. Germline V gene lookup returns CDR1 SGHAT and CDR2 FQNNGV. V lost 1 base and J lost 0, with 10 bases in between. Written as DNA, the CDR3 is TGTGCCAGCAGCTTAGTCGGCGGGTTCTCCTACGAGCAGTACTTC. Protein product: CASSLVGGFSYEQYF. The full variable domain, rest sourced from reference TRBV11-2 and TRBJ2-7, is EAGVAQSPRYKIIEKRQSVAFWCNPISGHATLYWYQQILGQGPKLLIQFQNNGVVDDSQLPKDRFSAERLKGVDSTLKIQPAKLEDSAVYLCASSLVGGFSYEQYFGPGTRLTVT.

The chain recombines TRBV9 with TRBJ1-2; possibly TRBD1 for D (6 bases). Trimming removed 0 bases at V and 13 bases at J, with 16 bases between. CDR3 length equals 13 residues. Germline V gene lookup returns CDR1 SGDLS and CDR2 YYNGEE. The CDR3 region is CASSVDRDKDCTF. In nucleotides, the CDR3 is TGTGCCAGCAGCGTAGACAGGGACAAGGACTGCACCTTC.

In DNA, the CDR3 is TGCGCCAGCAGCCAATTCGGGACACCTGACTACGAGCAGTACTTC. It yields the protein CASSQFGTPDYEQYF. The genes are TRBV4-3 and TRBJ2-7; maybe TRBD1 (6 bases). Per germline, CDR1 LGHNA and CDR2 YSLEER. Trimming removed 2 bases from V and 3 bases from J, with 14 bases in between. CDR3 size: 15 residues.

The chain joins TRBV19 to TRBJ1-5, with D perhaps TRBD1 (5 bases). The CDR3 spans 15 residues. The germline CDR1 and CDR2 sequences are LNHDA and SQIVND (reference sequence). Deletions cut 8 bases from V and 3 bases from J, with 17 bases between. CDR3 in DNA: TGTGCCAGTGGTAAACAGGAAGGTGACAATCAGCCCCAGCATTTT. Translation: CASGKQEGDNQPQHF.

The chain has TRBV10-1 and TRBJ2-2, with 9 bases that match TRBD2. Germline lookup yields CDR1 WNHNN and CDR2 SYGVQD (reference sequence). The CDR3 runs to 18 residues. The V gene end was trimmed by 7 bases and the J gene end by 4 bases; junction bases not matched to a gene: 16. CDR3 sequence: CASISRDYRGRGTGELFF. CDR3 DNA sequence: TGCGCCAGCATCTCCCGAGATTATCGCGGGAGGGGCACCGGGGAGCTGTTTTTT.

This clone has just one count. The chain combines TRBV27 with TRBJ2-1; 7 nucleotides agree with TRBD2. The CDR3 spans 17 residues. Trimming took 2 bases from V and 8 from J; bases not matched to a gene: 15. Germline-derived CDR1 and CDR2 are MNHEY and SMNVEV (reference sequence). Written as DNA, the CDR3 is TGTGCCAGCAGTTTACCCGAGTGGCGGGAGACCCTCTATGAGCAGTTCTTC. Residues: CASSLPEWRETLYEQFF.

V gene TRBV6-5 combines with J gene TRBJ1-5; TRBD1 might be the D (5 bases). Trimming left V 6 bases short and J 5 bases short, with 11 bases between. CDR3 length: 13 amino acids. CDR1 is MNHEY and CDR2 is SVGAGI in the germline V gene. This chain's CDR3 is CASSLTADQPQHF. CDR3 in DNA: TGTGCCAGCAGCTTGACAGCTGATCAGCCCCAGCATTTT.

This clone is a singleton in its sample. The chain couples TRBV28 to TRBJ1-2, with D uncertain. Germline V gene lookup returns CDR1 MDHEN and CDR2 SYDVKM. Trimming shortened V by 3 bases and J by 3 bases, and 14 bases separated the two germline ends. The CDR3 length is 15 residues. CDR3 DNA: TGTGCCAGCAGTTTGGTACAGCCTTTGTACTATGGCTACACCTTC. This gives the protein CASSLVQPLYYGYTF.

The rearrangement joins TRBV19 to TRBJ1-3; D is uncertain. CDR1 LNHDA and CDR2 SQIVND come from the germline V gene (reference sequence). The CDR3 is made up of 14 amino acids. The ends were cut back, 1 base at V and 3 bases at J, with 7 bases in the middle. The CDR3 bases are TGTGCCAGTAGTATAGGCGGAGGTGGAAACACCATATATTTT. It encodes CASSIGGGGNTIYF.

This clone occurred once. The chain employs TRBV3-1 (or the pseudogene TRBV3-2) and TRBJ1-2; TRBD1 aligns across 8 bases. V lost 7 bases, J lost 7 bases, and 5 bases stayed unmatched. Germline V gene sequence: CDR1 LGHDT, CDR2 YNNKEL (reference sequence). This CDR3 region has 12 residues. This CDR3 reads CASTLGQGGYTF. In DNA form, the CDR3 reads TGTGCCAGCACCCTCGGACAGGGTGGCTACACCTTC.

CDR3 region: CASSVNTNTGELFF. The DNA for the CDR3 is TGTGCCAGCAGCGTCAACACCAACACCGGGGAGCTGTTTTTT. The genes are TRBV14 and TRBJ2-2; D not certain. Trimming cost V 5 bases and J 2 bases, with 9 bases left between them. Germline V lookup: CDR1 SGHDN, CDR2 FVKESK. There are 14 residues in the CDR3.

This clone occurred a few times. V usage is TRBV4-1 and J usage is TRBJ2-7; a weak D match, TRBD2 (6 bases). This CDR3 is 15 amino acids long. The germline V and J ends were trimmed by 1 base and 5 bases, with 15 bases remaining between them. From germline, CDR1 is MGHRA and CDR2 YSYEKL. The CDR3, as DNA: TGCGCCAGCAGCCAAGTAACTCTAGCGAGGGACGAGCAGTACTTC. Amino acids: CASSQVTLARDEQYF.

This chain joins TRBV11-2 and TRBJ2-7; 11 bases align to TRBD2. The germline V gene encodes CDR1 SGHAT and CDR2 FQNNGV. The CDR3 runs to 20 residues. Trimming removed 0 bases from V and 2 bases from J; junction bases left unmatched: 15. CDR3 bases: TGTGCCAGCAGCTTAGAGGGGCCCAACACCTTAGCGGGAGGGCCCTACGAGCAGTACTTC. This encodes CASSLEGPNTLAGGPYEQYF.

V usage is TRBV28 and J usage is TRBJ2-3, with 9 bases aligning to TRBD2. The CDR3 is 14 residues long. The ends lost 5 bases at V and 4 bases at J; junction bases unmatched: 4. Per germline, CDR1 MDHEN and CDR2 SYDVKM. The CDR3: CASSAGGGADTQYF. The DNA for the CDR3 is TGTGCCAGCAGTGCGGGAGGGGGGGCAGATACGCAGTATTTT.

The chain links TRBV6-5 to TRBJ1-4; TRBD1 aligns across 7 bases. After removal of 6 bases from V and 8 bases from J, the junction contained 12 bases not matched to a gene. The CDR3 runs to 15 residues. CDR1 MNHEY and CDR2 SVGAGI come from the germline V gene. The DNA for the CDR3 is TGTGCCAGCAGCCGAACCGGGACAGTAAACGAAAAACTGTTTTTT. It yields the protein CASSRTGTVNEKLFF.

The chain uses TRBV28 and TRBJ1-1, with D possibly matching TRBD1 (5 bases). Germline CDR1 is MDHEN and CDR2 is SYDVKM. This CDR3 has 12 amino acids. V was cut by 8 bases and J by 2 bases, with 9 bases left in between. Here the CDR3 reads CASEQENTEAFF. The CDR3 DNA is TGTGCCAGCGAACAGGAAAACACTGAAGCTTTCTTT.

This chain links TRBV14 with TRBJ2-2; TRBD1 is a possible D gene (5 bases). Germline loops: CDR1 SGHDN, CDR2 FVKESK. This CDR3 comprises 16 residues. Trimming pared 0 bases from V and 5 bases from J, leaving 13 bases between. CDR3 region: CASSQDRAGWTGELFF. The CDR3 nucleotides read TGTGCCAGCAGCCAAGATCGGGCAGGGTGGACCGGGGAGCTGTTTTTT.